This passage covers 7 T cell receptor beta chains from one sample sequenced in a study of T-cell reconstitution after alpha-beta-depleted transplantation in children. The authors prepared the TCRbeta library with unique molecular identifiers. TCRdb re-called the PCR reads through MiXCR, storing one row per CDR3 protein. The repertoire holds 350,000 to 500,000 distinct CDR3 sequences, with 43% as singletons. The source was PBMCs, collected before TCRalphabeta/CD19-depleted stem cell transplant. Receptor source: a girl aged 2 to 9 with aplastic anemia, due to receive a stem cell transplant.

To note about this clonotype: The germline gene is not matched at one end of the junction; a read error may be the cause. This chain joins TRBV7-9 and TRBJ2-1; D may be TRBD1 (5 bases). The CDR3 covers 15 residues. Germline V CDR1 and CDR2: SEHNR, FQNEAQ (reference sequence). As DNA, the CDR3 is TGTGCCAGCAGCTTGACAGCGACGACCTACAATGAGCATTTCTTC. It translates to CASSLTATTYNEHFF.

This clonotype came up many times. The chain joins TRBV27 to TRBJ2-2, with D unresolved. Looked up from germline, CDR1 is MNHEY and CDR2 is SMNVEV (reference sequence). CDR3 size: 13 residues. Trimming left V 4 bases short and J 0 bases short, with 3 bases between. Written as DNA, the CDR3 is TGTGCCAGCAGTTCCACGAACACCGGGGAGCTGTTTTTT. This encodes CASSSTNTGELFF.

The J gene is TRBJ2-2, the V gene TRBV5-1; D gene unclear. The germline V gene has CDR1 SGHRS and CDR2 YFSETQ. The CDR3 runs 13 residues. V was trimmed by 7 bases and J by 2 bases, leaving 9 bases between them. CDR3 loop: CASGAINTGELFF. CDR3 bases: TGCGCCAGCGGAGCGATCAACACCGGGGAGCTGTTTTTT.

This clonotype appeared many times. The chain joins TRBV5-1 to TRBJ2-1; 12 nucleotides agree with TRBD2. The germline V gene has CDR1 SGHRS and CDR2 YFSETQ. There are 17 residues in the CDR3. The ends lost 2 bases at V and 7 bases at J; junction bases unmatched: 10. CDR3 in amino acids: CASSFSLRTSGMNEQFF. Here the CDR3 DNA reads TGCGCCAGCAGCTTTTCCCTCCGGACTAGCGGGATGAATGAGCAGTTCTTC.

The CDR3 nucleotides are TGTGCCAGCAGCTTAAGGGCTGAGGACGGGAAACTGTTTTTT. Amino acids: CASSLRAEDGKLFF. The chain carries TRBV7-7 and TRBJ1-4; D ambiguous. Germline CDR1 and CDR2: SSHAT and FNYEAQ (reference sequence). Trimming took 2 bases from V and 11 from J, leaving 15 bases between them. CDR3 length: 14 amino acids.

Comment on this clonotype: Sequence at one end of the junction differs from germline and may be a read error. CDR3 sequence (DNA): TGTGCCAGCTCACGGTTCCGGGACGAGAGAGAGACCCATTACTTC. Its protein product is CASSRFRDERETHYF. This chain joins TRBV18 and TRBJ2-5; D possibly matches TRBD1 or TRBD2 (5 bases each). Germline V gene sequence: CDR1 KGHSH, CDR2 LQKENI. This CDR3 spans 15 amino acids. The complete variable domain, with remaining parts taken from reference TRBV18 and TRBJ2-5, reads NAGVMQNPRHLVRRRGQEARLRCSPMKGHSHVYWYRQLPEEGLKFMVYLQKENIIDESGMPKERFSAEFPKEGPSILRIQQVVRGDSAAYFCASSRFRDERETHYFGPGTRLLVL.

DNA for the CDR3: TGTGCCAGCAGTTCCACCGAGACCTACGAGCAGTACTTC. Translating it yields CASSSTETYEQYF. The rearrangement links TRBV6-5 to TRBJ2-7; D gene unclear. Germline V CDR1 and CDR2: MNHEY, SVGAGI. CDR3 length: 13 amino acids. The germline V and J ends were trimmed by 4 bases and 2 bases, with 9 bases remaining between them.